This T cell receptor beta chain was retrieved from a study of beta chain features in type 1 diabetes. Staining for CD45RO/CCR7/CD25/CD127/CD95/CD27 allowed sorting of CD4+ naive, central memory, regulatory and stem cell-like memory cells. The CDR3 length is 15 residues. Germline loops: CDR1 SGHTA, CDR2 FQGNSA. V lost 0 bases and J 4 bases, leaving 12 bases between the germline ends. Note on this clone: The antigen is unknown.

Study observations and caveats: Whatever favoring of shorter templates PCR might show would apply equally to patients and controls.

TCRB transcripts that were expressed got sequenced, as all of the isolated RNA had been reverse transcribed. Measured with immunoSEQ multiplex PCR; TCRdb has only the in-frame clones, and not every one. This repertoire shows 90,000 to 110,000 clones, about 40% found once; its top ten account for about 0.07%. The chain links TRBV7-2 to TRBJ1-1, with a possible D match to TRBD1 (6 bases). The TCR comes from a woman between 18 and 30 years old in good health. The sequenced sample consisted of stem cell memory CD4+ T cells from blood. This CDR3 is CASSLARGGGTEAFF. DNA of the CDR3: TGTGCCAGCAGCTTAGCACGGGGAGGGGGCACTGAAGCTTTCTTT.